The next 26 T cell receptor beta chains were all read from a single sample in a study of cytomegalovirus exposure and HLA in healthy donors. Both 60 Vbeta primers and 13 Jbeta primers went into the PCR. The method was immunoSEQ multiplex PCR; TCRdb's version includes in-frame clones alone and lacks a portion of them. The sample consists of approximately 200,000 clones, roughly three quarters of them appearing once. The sequencing sample was made of PBMCs. The receptors were gathered from a young woman in good health and CMV-seronegative.

This chain uses TRBV7-9 with TRBJ1-1; no clear D. Between the trimmed V and J ends, which lost 1 base and 11 bases, there was a span of 8 bases. This CDR3 has 11 residues. The germline V gene has CDR1 SEHNR and CDR2 FQNEAQ (reference sequence). The CDR3 nucleotides read TGTGCCAGCAGCTTAGGGTCGAGGGCTTTCTTT. It specifies CASSLGSRAFF.

The chain combines TRBV14 with TRBJ1-2; D is ambiguous. The V gene lost 1 base and the J gene lost 7 bases, with 13 bases spanning the gap. In germline, CDR1 is SGHDN, CDR2 FVKESK. CDR3 length: 14 amino acids. CDR3 sequence: CASSQGWRPGGYTF. In DNA form, the CDR3 reads TGTGCCAGCAGCCAAGGATGGAGGCCGGGTGGCTACACCTTC.

A note on this clone: One end of the junction does not line up with germline, which may come from a read error. V is TRBV7-9 and J is TRBJ2-7, with D maybe TRBD2 (6 bases). The length of the CDR3 is 12 residues. CDR1 SEHNR and CDR2 FQNEAQ come from the germline V gene (reference sequence). The CDR3 nucleotides read TGTTCCAGCAGCGCCCACGGGAGCGAGCAGTACTTC. It codes for CSSSAHGSEQYF.

The chain has TRBV11-3 and TRBJ2-1; possibly TRBD2 for D (5 bases). CDR3 size: 11 residues. CDR1 and CDR2 (germline): SGHNT, YENEEA. V was clipped by 5 bases and J by 9 bases, with 8 bases between them. CDR3 nucleotide sequence: TGTGCCAGCAGCCTAGGGAGTGAGCAGTTCTTC. As protein: CASSLGSEQFF.

The V and J genes are TRBV9 and TRBJ1-1; TRBD1 is a possible D gene (6 bases). CDR3 length: 15 residues. Germline V lookup: CDR1 SGDLS, CDR2 YYNGEE. V was trimmed by 3 bases and J by 3 bases, leaving 15 bases between them. The CDR3 sequence: CASSGGGGSYTEAFF. The CDR3 coding sequence is TGTGCCAGCAGCGGAGGGGGGGGTTCGTACACTGAAGCTTTCTTT.

This clone appeared a few times. The chain employs TRBV27 and TRBJ2-7; tentative D call: TRBD1 (6 bases). Germline-derived CDR1 and CDR2 are MNHEY and SMNVEV (reference sequence). CDR3 length equals 12 residues. With 3 bases removed from V and 5 bases from J, the gap between germline ends came to 8 bases. CDR3: CASSFGGHEQYF. CDR3 coding DNA: TGTGCCAGCAGTTTTGGGGGCCACGAGCAGTACTTC.

J is TRBJ1-4 and V is TRBV7-3; 9 bases map to TRBD1. V shed 3 bases and J 5 bases; nucleotides not matched to a gene: 1. The germline CDR1 and CDR2 sequences are SGHTA and FQGTGA. The length of the CDR3 is 14 residues. The CDR3 coding sequence is TGTGCCAGCAGCTTGGACAGGGGAAATGAAAAACTGTTTTTT. Protein sequence: CASSLDRGNEKLFF.

The V and J genes are TRBV5-6 and TRBJ2-7, with 11 bases fitting TRBD1. This CDR3 has 16 residues. The J segment lost 7 bases and the V segment lost 0 bases, leaving 9 bases of the junction unmatched. CDR1 is SGHDT, CDR2 YYEEEE, per germline. The CDR3 loop is CASSLAPGQGAGEQYF. CDR3 bases: TGTGCCAGCAGCTTGGCCCCCGGACAGGGGGCTGGGGAGCAGTACTTC.

The J gene is TRBJ2-7, the V gene TRBV28; D possibly corresponds to TRBD1 (5 bases). Germline V lookup: CDR1 MDHEN, CDR2 SYDVKM. CDR3 size: 14 residues. V shed 4 bases and J shed 2 bases, with 12 bases lying between them. CDR3 in DNA: TGTGCCAGCAGTTCAACGCGACAGACCTACGAGCAGTACTTC. Translating it yields CASSSTRQTYEQYF.

V gene TRBV9 combines with J gene TRBJ1-1; the D is unclear. CDR3 size: 13 residues. CDR1 and CDR2 from the germline V gene are SGDLS and YYNGEE. With 3 bases removed from V and 6 bases from J, the gap between germline ends came to 12 bases. The CDR3 sequence: CASSAGDNPEAFF. The CDR3 coding sequence is TGTGCCAGCAGCGCCGGGGATAACCCTGAAGCTTTCTTT.

This clone was observed once. The chain combines TRBV28 with TRBJ1-1; possibly TRBD1 for D (6 bases). CDR1 is MDHEN and CDR2 is SYDVKM in the germline V gene. V lost 7 bases and J lost 4, with 19 bases in between. The CDR3 is made up of 15 amino acids. CDR3 sequence: CASTLGSQGITEAFF. Here the CDR3 DNA reads TGTGCCAGCACCCTCGGGTCACAGGGAATCACTGAAGCTTTCTTT.

Regarding this clone: This sample also contains other DNA sequences that code for the same CDR3. In DNA form, the CDR3 reads TGTGCCAGTAGCCGCCAAGAGACCCAGTACTTC. The encoded protein is CASSRQETQYF. The chain has TRBV7-6 and TRBJ2-5; D call uncertain. Per the germline V gene, CDR1 is SGHVS and CDR2 is FNYEAQ. V gave up 9 bases and J gave up 1 base, with 6 bases separating them. The CDR3 extends over 11 amino acids.

This chain connects TRBV28 to TRBJ1-1; D is perhaps TRBD1 (5 bases). From germline, CDR1 is MDHEN and CDR2 SYDVKM. Trimming removed 2 bases at V and 10 bases at J, with 20 bases between. The CDR3 spans 15 residues. CDR3 sequence (DNA): TGTGCCAGCAGTTTAAGTTCCGTAAGGGGTGAGAGAGCTTTCTTT. Translation: CASSLSSVRGERAFF.

This clone was recorded a few times. In DNA, the CDR3 is TGTGCCAGCAGTTTTGGCGAAAAACTGTTTTTT. This sequence encodes CASSFGEKLFF. The chain carries TRBV27 and TRBJ1-4; D is undetermined. Germline V CDR1 and CDR2: MNHEY, SMNVEV (reference sequence). There are 11 residues in the CDR3. Trimming stripped 3 bases from V and 8 bases from J, with 4 bases between.

The rearrangement links TRBV29-1 to TRBJ1-1; 9 nucleotides align to TRBD1. The CDR3 has 12 residues. The germline V gene has CDR1 SQVTM and CDR2 ANQGSEA. Trimming took 5 bases from V and 7 from J; bases not matched to a gene: 5. Here the CDR3 reads CSVQKDRGEAFF. The CDR3 DNA reads TGCAGCGTTCAGAAGGACAGGGGTGAAGCTTTCTTT.

The rearrangement uses TRBV5-1 and TRBJ2-1, with D unresolved. V lost 4 bases to trimming and J lost 9 bases, with 11 bases between them. Germline assignment: CDR1 SGHRS and CDR2 YFSETQ. This CDR3 is 12 amino acids long. The CDR3, as DNA: TGCGCCAGCAGCCTGGTGGCAAGTGAGCAGTTCTTC. Protein: CASSLVASEQFF.

The rearrangement uses TRBV27 and TRBJ2-1; TRBD1 might be the D (6 bases). Germline CDR1 MNHEY, CDR2 SMNVEV (reference sequence). This CDR3 is 17 amino acids long. Trimming took off 4 bases at V and 10 bases at J, with 26 bases between the two ends. This chain's CDR3 is CASSWGRAGTTLGEQFF. Here the CDR3 DNA reads TGTGCCAGCAGTTGGGGCCGAGCCGGGACAACATTGGGCGAGCAGTTCTTC.

The gene calls are TRBV29-1 and TRBJ2-7; the D gene is possibly TRBD1 (5 bases). V was shortened by 1 base and J by 3 bases, with 13 bases between the two germline ends. The CDR3 sequence is 14 residues long. Germline V lookup: CDR1 SQVTM, CDR2 ANQGSEA. CDR3 sequence: CSVEGGRVGYEQYF. The CDR3 DNA sequence: TGCAGCGTTGAAGGGGGCAGGGTAGGCTACGAGCAGTACTTC.

The chain couples TRBV18 to TRBJ1-1; 9 bases line up with TRBD1. The CDR3 contains 16 residues. V was clipped by 1 base and J by 4 bases; unmatched bases: 7. In germline, CDR1 is KGHSH, CDR2 LQKENI. The CDR3 loop is CASSPRYGQGFTEAFF. CDR3 bases: TGTGCCAGCTCACCACGGTACGGACAGGGGTTCACTGAAGCTTTCTTT.

This clone showed up just once. This rearrangement joins TRBV19 to TRBJ1-5; D is ambiguous. The germline V and J ends were trimmed by 6 bases and 4 bases, with 10 bases remaining between them. Germline CDR1 is LNHDA and CDR2 is SQIVND (reference sequence). The CDR3 contains 13 residues. Here the CDR3 reads CASRPILNQPQHF. DNA of the CDR3: TGTGCCAGTAGACCAATACTTAATCAGCCCCAGCATTTT.

The chain couples TRBV9 to TRBJ2-7; 8 nucleotides agree with TRBD2. Germline CDR1 and CDR2: SGDLS and YYNGEE. The CDR3 has 14 amino acids. V lost 3 bases and J lost 2; bases outside the gene matches: 4. The CDR3 DNA is TGTGCCAGCAGCGCCGGGGGGGGGCCCTACGAGCAGTACTTC. The encoded protein is CASSAGGGPYEQYF.

This chain joins TRBV4-1 and TRBJ2-5; 13 nucleotides align to TRBD2. Germline V lookup: CDR1 MGHRA, CDR2 YSYEKL. This CDR3 spans 21 amino acids. V gave up 2 bases and J gave up 1 base; unmatched junction bases: 16. The CDR3, as DNA: TGCGCCAGCAGCCAACCTAAAGGACTAGCGGGGGACCTTCGGGCCCAAGAGACCCAGTACTTC. Translation: CASSQPKGLAGDLRAQETQYF.

This clone was counted once. The V gene is TRBV28, the J gene TRBJ2-7; weak D call: TRBD2 (6 bases). CDR3 length: 14 amino acids. The germline gives CDR1 MDHEN, CDR2 SYDVKM. Trimming took off 8 bases at V and 5 bases at J, with 19 bases between the two ends. In DNA, the CDR3 is TGTGCCAGCCAACCCTCCCGCGGGATCCACGAGCAGTACTTC. Residues: CASQPSRGIHEQYF.

The chain joins TRBV4-2 to TRBJ1-2; the D is unclear. The V and J ends lost 0 bases and 3 bases respectively, with 8 bases between them. Germline V lookup: CDR1 LGHNA, CDR2 YNFKEQ. The CDR3 covers 14 residues. CDR3: CASSQDGTHYGYTF. DNA of the CDR3: TGTGCCAGCAGCCAAGATGGCACCCACTATGGCTACACCTTC.

The chain uses TRBV9 and TRBJ2-3; TRBD2 agrees at 9 bases. Germline V gene lookup returns CDR1 SGDLS and CDR2 YYNGEE. The CDR3 extends over 13 amino acids. V gave up 3 bases and J gave up 8 bases; unmatched junction bases: 4. The CDR3 DNA is TGTGCCAGCAGCGATTCTAGCGGGGCTACGCAGTATTTT. Translated, it gives CASSDSSGATQYF.

The chain combines TRBV19 with TRBJ1-5; 10 nucleotides match TRBD1. The CDR3 totals 14 residues. Losses at the gene ends were 7 bases for V and 2 bases for J; bases not matched to a gene: 2. The V gene's germline CDR1 is LNHDA and CDR2 SQIVND (reference sequence). This CDR3 reads CASTGQGGNQPQHF. The CDR3 region has the DNA TGTGCCAGTACCGGACAGGGGGGCAATCAGCCCCAGCATTTT.